The entry that follows covers one TCR beta chain sequence. The sample is drawn from a study of T cell changes during pregnancy in multiple sclerosis. TCRdb's table, derived via immunoSEQ multiplex PCR, lists solely in-frame clones and lacks some. The repertoire includes around 39,000 clones, roughly 92% of them detected once, and 1.2% sits in the top ten. Per germline, CDR1 MNHEY and CDR2 SMNVEV (reference sequence). Trimming removed 5 bases from V and 7 bases from J; junction bases left unmatched: 8. The CDR3 contains 15 residues. Source material: PBMCs (not recorded whether the cells were cultured). The V call is TRBV27, the J call TRBJ2-2; 9 positions match TRBD1. The clonotype was recovered from a female donor with multiple sclerosis, enrolled in a pregnancy study. CDR3 residues: CASSRDRAMGGELFF. Written as DNA, the CDR3 is TGTGCCAGCAGTCGGGACAGGGCTATGGGCGGGGAGCTGTTTTTT.